Detailed here is one T cell receptor beta chain. What it binds is not known. The table came from immunoSEQ multiplex PCR; TCRdb's copy has only in-frame clones and leaves some out. Of 120,000 or so clones listed, over 75% are singletons. The record originates from a study of T cell responses to AZD1222 COVID-19 vaccine. General observations from the study: Clonal diversity may have been underestimated, and the donors were mostly white British, with more females than males. Elevations in Spike-specific TCR breadth and depth followed administration of two AZD1222 doses.

V was cut by 1 base and J by 1 base, with 7 bases left in between. The CDR3 length is 14 residues. Per germline, CDR1 SGHVS and CDR2 FNYEAQ. This clonotype originated in an adult who received the MenACWY meningococcal vaccine as a control. This material consisted of peripheral blood, taken 28 days after the second dose of the MenACWY control vaccine. The V and J genes are TRBV7-6 and TRBJ2-5; D not certain. The DNA of the CDR3 is TGTGCCAGCAGCTTAGGGGCAGGCCAAGAGACCCAGTACTTC. This gives the protein CASSLGAGQETQYF.